This entry is about one T cell receptor (beta chain). This record belongs to a study of blood T cell repertoires in COVID-19. Turning to the study itself: Both acute and convalescent COVID-19 samples were obtained from the United States, Italy and Spain. T cells, B-cell-depleted T cells, or PBMCs supplied cDNA or gDNA.

The CDR3 runs to 14 residues. The germline V and J ends were trimmed by 3 bases and 6 bases, with 15 bases remaining between them. The germline CDR1 and CDR2 sequences are SGDLS and YYNGEE. Measured with immunoSEQ multiplex PCR; TCRdb has only the in-frame clones, and not every one. The table includes under 250,000 clones, about 91% detected once. The receptor's source is a woman aged 40 to 50 with acute or convalescent COVID-19. The V call is TRBV9, the J call TRBJ1-1; possible D gene TRBD1, 5 bases. Material for sequencing was peripheral blood. The CDR3 region is CASSAGWGSSEAFF. As DNA, the CDR3 is TGTGCCAGCAGCGCCGGGTGGGGCAGCTCTGAAGCTTTCTTT.